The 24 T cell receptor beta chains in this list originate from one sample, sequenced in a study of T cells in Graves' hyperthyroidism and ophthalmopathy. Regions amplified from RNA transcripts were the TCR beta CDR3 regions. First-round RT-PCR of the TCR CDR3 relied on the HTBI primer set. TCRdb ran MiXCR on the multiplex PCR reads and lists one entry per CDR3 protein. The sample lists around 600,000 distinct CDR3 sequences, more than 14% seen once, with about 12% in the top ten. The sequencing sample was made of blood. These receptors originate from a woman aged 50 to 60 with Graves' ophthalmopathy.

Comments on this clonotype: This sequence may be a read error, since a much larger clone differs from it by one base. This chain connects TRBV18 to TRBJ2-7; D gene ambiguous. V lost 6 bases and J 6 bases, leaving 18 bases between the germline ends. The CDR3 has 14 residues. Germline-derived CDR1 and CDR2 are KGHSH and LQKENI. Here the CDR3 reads CASSQSRASSEQYF. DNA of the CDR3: TGTGCCAGCTCCCAATCCCGGGCTAGTTCCGAGCAGTACTTC.

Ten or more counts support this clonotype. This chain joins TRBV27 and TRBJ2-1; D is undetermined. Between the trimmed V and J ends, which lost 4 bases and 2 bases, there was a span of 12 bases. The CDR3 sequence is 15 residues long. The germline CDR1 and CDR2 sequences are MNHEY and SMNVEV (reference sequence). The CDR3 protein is CASSSALVPYNEQFF. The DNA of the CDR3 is TGTGCCAGCAGTTCCGCCCTAGTCCCCTACAATGAGCAGTTCTTC.

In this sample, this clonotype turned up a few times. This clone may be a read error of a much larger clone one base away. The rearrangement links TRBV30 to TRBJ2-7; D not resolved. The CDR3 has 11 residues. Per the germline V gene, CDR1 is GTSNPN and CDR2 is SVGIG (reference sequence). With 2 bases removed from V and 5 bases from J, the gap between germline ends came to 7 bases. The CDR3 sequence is CAWSSRHEQYF. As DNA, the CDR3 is TGTGCCTGGAGTAGTAGGCACGAGCAGTACTTC.

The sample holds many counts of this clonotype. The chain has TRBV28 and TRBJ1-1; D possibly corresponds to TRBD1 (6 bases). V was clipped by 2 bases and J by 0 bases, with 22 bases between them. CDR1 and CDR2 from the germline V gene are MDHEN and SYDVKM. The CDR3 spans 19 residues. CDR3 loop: CASSLAPGRGGTVNTEAFF. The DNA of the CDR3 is TGTGCCAGCAGTTTAGCCCCCGGTCGGGGGGGCACAGTGAACACTGAAGCTTTCTTT. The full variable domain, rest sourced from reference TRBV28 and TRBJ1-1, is DVKVTQSSRYLVKRTGEKVFLECVQDMDHENMFWYRQDPGLGLRLIYFSYDVKMKEKGDIPEGYSVSREKKERFSLILESASTNQTSMYLCASSLAPGRGGTVNTEAFFGQGTRLTVV.

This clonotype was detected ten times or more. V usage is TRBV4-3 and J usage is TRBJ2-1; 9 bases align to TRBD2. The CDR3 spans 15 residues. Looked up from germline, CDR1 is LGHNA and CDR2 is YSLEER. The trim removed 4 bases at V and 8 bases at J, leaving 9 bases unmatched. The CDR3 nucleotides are TGCGCCAGCAGCCGACTAGCGGCCGCGACGGATGAGCAGTTCTTC. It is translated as CASSRLAAATDEQFF.

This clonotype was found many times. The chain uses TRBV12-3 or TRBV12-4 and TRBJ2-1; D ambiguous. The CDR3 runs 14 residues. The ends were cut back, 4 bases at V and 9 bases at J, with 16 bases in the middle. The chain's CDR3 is CASSSGLKYGEQFF. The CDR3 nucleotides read TGTGCCAGCAGTTCCGGTCTAAAATATGGTGAGCAGTTCTTC.

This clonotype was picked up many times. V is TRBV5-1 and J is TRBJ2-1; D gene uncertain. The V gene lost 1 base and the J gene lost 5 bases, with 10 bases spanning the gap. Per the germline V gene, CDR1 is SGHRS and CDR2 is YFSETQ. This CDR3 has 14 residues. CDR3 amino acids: CASSLMNSNNEQFF. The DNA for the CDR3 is TGCGCCAGCAGCTTGATGAACTCGAACAATGAGCAGTTCTTC.

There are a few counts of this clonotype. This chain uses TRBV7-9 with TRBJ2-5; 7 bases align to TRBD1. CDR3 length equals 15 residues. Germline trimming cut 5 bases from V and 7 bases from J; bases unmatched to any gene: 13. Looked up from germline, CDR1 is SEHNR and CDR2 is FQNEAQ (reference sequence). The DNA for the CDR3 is TGTGCCAGCAGCCCAGGGACAGCCTATAAGGGGACCCAGTACTTC. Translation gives CASSPGTAYKGTQYF.

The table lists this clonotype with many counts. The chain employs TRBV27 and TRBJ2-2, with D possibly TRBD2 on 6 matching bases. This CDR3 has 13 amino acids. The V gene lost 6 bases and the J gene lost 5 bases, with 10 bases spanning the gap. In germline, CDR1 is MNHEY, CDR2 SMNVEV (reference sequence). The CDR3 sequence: CASSGGITGELFF. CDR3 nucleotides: TGTGCCAGCAGCGGCGGGATTACCGGGGAGCTGTTTTTT.

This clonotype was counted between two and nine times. The CDR3 DNA follows: TGTGCCAGCAGTTACTCTCGACAGGGCTACTACGAGCAGTACTTC. It encodes CASSYSRQGYYEQYF. The gene calls are TRBV6-6 and TRBJ2-7; TRBD1 aligns across 7 bases. The CDR3 is made up of 15 amino acids. Germline CDR1 reads MNHNY; CDR2 reads SVGAGI (reference sequence). The V segment lost 0 bases and the J segment 3 bases; nucleotides outside the gene matches: 5.

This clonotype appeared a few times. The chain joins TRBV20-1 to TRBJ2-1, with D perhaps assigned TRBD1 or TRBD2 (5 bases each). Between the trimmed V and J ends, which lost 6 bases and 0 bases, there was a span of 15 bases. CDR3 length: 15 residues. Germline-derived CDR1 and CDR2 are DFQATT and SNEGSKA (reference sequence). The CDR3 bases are TGCAGTGCCCTAACCGGGGCTTCCTCCTACAATGAGCAGTTCTTC. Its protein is CSALTGASSYNEQFF.

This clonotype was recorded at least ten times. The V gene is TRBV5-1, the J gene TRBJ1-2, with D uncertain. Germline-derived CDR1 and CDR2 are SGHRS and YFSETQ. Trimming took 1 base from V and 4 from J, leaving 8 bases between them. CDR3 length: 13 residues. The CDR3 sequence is CASSLSDTYGYTF. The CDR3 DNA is TGCGCCAGCAGCTTGTCTGATACCTATGGCTACACCTTC.

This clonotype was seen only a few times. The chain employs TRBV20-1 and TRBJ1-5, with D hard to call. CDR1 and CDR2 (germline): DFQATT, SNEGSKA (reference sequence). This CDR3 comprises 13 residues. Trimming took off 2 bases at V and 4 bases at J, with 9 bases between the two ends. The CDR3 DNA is TGCAGTGCTAGAAGCGGGAGAAATCAGCCCCAGCATTTT. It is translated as CSARSGRNQPQHF.

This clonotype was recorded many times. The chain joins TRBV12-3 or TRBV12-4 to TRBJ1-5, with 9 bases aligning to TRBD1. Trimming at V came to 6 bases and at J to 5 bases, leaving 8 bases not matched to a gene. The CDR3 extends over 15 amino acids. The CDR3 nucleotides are TGTGCCAGCAGCCTTCACAGGGGGCAGGATCAGCCCCAGCATTTT. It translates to CASSLHRGQDQPQHF.

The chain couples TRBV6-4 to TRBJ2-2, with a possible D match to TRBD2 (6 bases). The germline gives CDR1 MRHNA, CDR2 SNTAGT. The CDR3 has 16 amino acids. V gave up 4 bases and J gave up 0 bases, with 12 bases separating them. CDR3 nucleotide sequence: TGTGCCAGCAGTGTTAAGGGACTGACGAACACCGGGGAGCTGTTTTTT. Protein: CASSVKGLTNTGELFF.

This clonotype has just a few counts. The DNA of the CDR3 is TGCGCCAGCAGCCCCGGGACAGGGGAACACGAGCAGTACTTC. Protein: CASSPGTGEHEQYF. The chain links TRBV5-1 to TRBJ2-7; TRBD1 agrees at 10 bases. This CDR3 region has 14 residues. The germline CDR1 and CDR2 sequences are SGHRS and YFSETQ. J lost 5 bases, V lost 4 bases, and 6 bases had no gene match.

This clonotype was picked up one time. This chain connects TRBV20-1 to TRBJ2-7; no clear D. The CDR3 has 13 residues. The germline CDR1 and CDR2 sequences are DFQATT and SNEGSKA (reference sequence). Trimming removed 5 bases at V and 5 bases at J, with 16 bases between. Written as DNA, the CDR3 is TGCAGTGCTCCACAGAGTCACGGCGACGAGCAGTACTTC. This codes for CSAPQSHGDEQYF.

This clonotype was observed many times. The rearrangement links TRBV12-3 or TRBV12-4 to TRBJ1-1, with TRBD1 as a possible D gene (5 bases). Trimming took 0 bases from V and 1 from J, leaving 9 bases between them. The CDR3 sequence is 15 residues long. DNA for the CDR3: TGTGCCAGCAGTTTAGCGGGGGTAGGGAACACTGAAGCTTTCTTT. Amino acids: CASSLAGVGNTEAFF.

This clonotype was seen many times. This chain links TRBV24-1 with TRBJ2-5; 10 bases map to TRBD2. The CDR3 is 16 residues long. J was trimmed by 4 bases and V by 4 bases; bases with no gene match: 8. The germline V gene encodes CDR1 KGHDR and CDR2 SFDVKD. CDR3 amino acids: CATSDAGTSEGETQYF. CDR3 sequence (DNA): TGTGCCACCAGTGACGCCGGGACTAGCGAAGGAGAGACCCAGTACTTC.

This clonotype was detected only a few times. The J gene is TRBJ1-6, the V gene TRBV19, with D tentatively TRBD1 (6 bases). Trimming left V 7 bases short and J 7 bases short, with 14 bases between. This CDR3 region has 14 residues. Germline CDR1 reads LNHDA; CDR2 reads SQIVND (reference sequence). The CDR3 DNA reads TGTGCCAGTATCGAGGGGGGACGGAATTCACCCCTCCACTTT. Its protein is CASIEGGRNSPLHF.

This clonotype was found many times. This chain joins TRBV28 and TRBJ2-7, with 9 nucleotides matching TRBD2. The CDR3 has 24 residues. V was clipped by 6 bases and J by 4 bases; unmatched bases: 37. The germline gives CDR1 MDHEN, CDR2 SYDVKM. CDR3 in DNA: TGTGCCAGCAGCCTACCCAGGTTGAGGCATCCCCCGACGGAGGGGCTAGCGGGGATATACGAGCAGTACTTC. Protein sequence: CASSLPRLRHPPTEGLAGIYEQYF.

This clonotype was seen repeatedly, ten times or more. The chain's CDR3 is CASSLLAGGPNYGYTF. The CDR3 DNA reads TGTGCCAGCAGTTTGTTAGCAGGGGGGCCTAACTATGGCTACACCTTC. J is TRBJ1-2 and V is TRBV28; 7 bases are shared with TRBD1. The CDR3 runs 16 residues. Germline CDR1 is MDHEN and CDR2 is SYDVKM. V shed 3 bases and J 0 bases; nucleotides not matched to a gene: 7.

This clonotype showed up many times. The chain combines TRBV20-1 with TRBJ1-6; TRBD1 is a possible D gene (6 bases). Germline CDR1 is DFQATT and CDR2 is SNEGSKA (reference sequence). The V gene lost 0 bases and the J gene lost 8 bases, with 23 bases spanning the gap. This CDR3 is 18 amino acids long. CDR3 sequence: CSARDWAGTPTVDSPLHF. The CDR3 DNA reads TGCAGTGCTAGAGATTGGGCCGGGACACCAACGGTGGATTCACCCCTCCACTTT.

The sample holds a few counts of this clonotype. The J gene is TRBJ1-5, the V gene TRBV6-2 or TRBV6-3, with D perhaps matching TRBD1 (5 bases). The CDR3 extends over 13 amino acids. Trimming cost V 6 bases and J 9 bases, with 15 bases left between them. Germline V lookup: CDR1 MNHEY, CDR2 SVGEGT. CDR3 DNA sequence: TGTGCCAGCAGGCCACTGGGGGGTTGGCCCCAGCATTTT. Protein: CASRPLGGWPQHF.